The rows below give T cell receptor beta chains drawn from one sample of a study of T-cell reconstitution after alpha-beta-depleted transplantation in children. TCRdb used MiXCR to reprocess the PCR reads, holding one entry per CDR3 protein. The table shows roughly 340,000 distinct CDR3 sequences, with roughly 16% occurring only once. Sequencing used PBMCs, mostly from graft donor cells, obtained 360 days after TCRalphabeta/CD19-depleted stem cell transplant. The receptors were gathered from a male patient aged 2-9 years who had a stem cell transplant for acute lymphoblastic leukemia, so the T cells may come from the graft donor. The conserved cysteine and the conserved F or W are not part of the CDR3 here. The size field is filled for only some rows; it gives once, few, many or a size class.

few | TRBJ2-6 | TRBV6-1 | ASTRGSGANVLT
many | TRBJ1-6 | TRBV10-2 | ASSEKAVFTPPLH
few | TRBJ2-2 | TRBV18 | ASSPQGGGELF
once | TRBJ1-4 | TRBV7-2 | ASSLGNRMPNEKLF
few | TRBJ2-5 | TRBV5-1 | ASSLEGQGLKGTQY
many | TRBJ2-1 | TRBV2 | ASRTGLAGVGSYNEQF
NA | TRBJ2-7 | TRBV3-1 | ASSQSHGGTYEQY
NA | TRBJ2-7 | TRBV5-6 | ASSFWGSYEQY
many | TRBJ2-5 | TRBV27 | ASSHRTGNKY
many | TRBJ2-1 | TRBV12-3/TRBV12-4 | ASTRGGNEQF
few | TRBJ2-3 | TRBV11-2 | ASNPVGGGLTDTQY
few | TRBJ2-1 | TRBV7-9 | ASSLRWTDEQF
NA | TRBJ2-2 | TRBV5-1 | ASSFTMGGWTGELF
NA | TRBJ1-5 | TRBV30 | AWSGLTGGRGNQPQH
NA | TRBJ2-1 | TRBV4-1 | ASSQVSGLAGYNEQF
NA | TRBJ1-6 | TRBV5-1 | ASRLRTNSPLH
many | TRBJ2-2 | TRBV7-2 | ASSGLGTTGELF
few | TRBJ2-6 | TRBV5-6 | ASHIPVQYGANVLT
many | TRBJ2-7 | TRBV20-1 | SATLAGGITKFYEQY
many | TRBJ2-2 | TRBV9 | ASSRKSGATGELF
few | TRBJ2-3 | TRBV3-1 | ASSQEMGRMDTQY
few | TRBJ2-3 | TRBV5-6 | ASSLYLAVTDTQY
NA | TRBJ2-7 | TRBV20-1 | RGTSQY
few | TRBJ1-6 | TRBV7-8 | ASSYGRRTYSPLH
few | TRBJ2-1 | TRBV20-1 | SATAGTGGGNEQF
few | TRBJ2-3 | TRBV12-3/TRBV12-4 | ASSPPGTRLTDTQY